Shown below are 28 T cell receptor beta chains from a single sample sequenced in a study of cytomegalovirus exposure and HLA in healthy donors. Primers for the PCR totalled 60 Vbeta and 13 Jbeta. Measured with immunoSEQ multiplex PCR; TCRdb has only the in-frame clones, and not every one. The data show 150,000 to 200,000 clones, 60% to 85% seen once. The sample consisted of PBMCs. The source is a woman aged 40 to 50 in good health and CMV-seronegative.

The chain is built from TRBV19 and TRBJ1-1; TRBD1 matches at 9 bases. The length of the CDR3 is 17 residues. The ends lost 3 bases at V and 1 base at J; junction bases unmatched: 9. In germline, CDR1 is LNHDA, CDR2 SQIVND (reference sequence). CDR3 coding DNA: TGTGCCAGTAGTATGATGGGCCCGGGACAGGGGAACACTGAAGCTTTCTTT. This translates into CASSMMGPGQGNTEAFF.

This rearrangement joins TRBV6-5 to TRBJ2-1; maybe TRBD2 (5 bases). Trimming shortened V by 0 bases and J by 4 bases, and 10 bases separated the two germline ends. Per the germline V gene, CDR1 is MNHEY and CDR2 is SVGAGI. The CDR3 has 15 amino acids. CDR3 sequence: CASSYSPGNYNEQFF. The CDR3 DNA reads TGTGCCAGCAGTTACTCCCCCGGGAATTACAATGAGCAGTTCTTC.

The V call is TRBV29-1, the J call TRBJ1-2; D is unclear. From germline, CDR1 is SQVTM and CDR2 ANQGSEA. The CDR3 extends over 13 amino acids. V shed 2 bases and J shed 4 bases, with 11 bases lying between them. CDR3 DNA sequence: TGCAGCGTTGAAACCGCGGCCAGCTATGGCTACACCTTC. Its protein is CSVETAASYGYTF.

This clone was seen a few times. The chain links TRBV6-1 to TRBJ2-3; the match to TRBD1 covers 9 bases. The V and J ends lost 1 base and 5 bases, in that order; junction bases with no gene match: 7. The CDR3 loop spans 16 amino acids. Per the germline V gene, CDR1 is MNHNS and CDR2 is SASEGT. The CDR3 reads CASSEVGQGYGDTQYF. Here the CDR3 DNA reads TGTGCCAGCAGTGAAGTGGGACAGGGTTATGGAGATACGCAGTATTTT.

The chain employs TRBV27 and TRBJ2-2; D is possibly TRBD1 (6 bases). Germline V CDR1 and CDR2: MNHEY, SMNVEV (reference sequence). V lost 5 bases and J lost 4, with 14 bases in between. CDR3 length: 15 residues. Written as DNA, the CDR3 is TGTGCCAGCAGTCCCTATACAGGGCGCACCGGGGAGCTGTTTTTT. It encodes CASSPYTGRTGELFF.

The chain uses TRBV18 and TRBJ1-3, with D perhaps matching TRBD1 (5 bases). This CDR3 region has 15 residues. Looked up from germline, CDR1 is KGHSH and CDR2 is LQKENI. Trimming shortened V by 2 bases and J by 3 bases, and 11 bases separated the two germline ends. This CDR3 reads CASSPSRESGNTIYF. CDR3 DNA: TGTGCCAGCTCACCAAGCAGGGAAAGTGGAAACACCATATATTTT. Based on the CDR3 plus reference TRBV18 and TRBJ1-3, the full variable domain is NAGVMQNPRHLVRRRGQEARLRCSPMKGHSHVYWYRQLPEEGLKFMVYLQKENIIDESGMPKERFSAEFPKEGPSILRIQQVVRGDSAAYFCASSPSRESGNTIYFGEGSWLTVV.

The chain is built from TRBV12-5 and TRBJ2-5, with unresolved D. Germline CDR1 LGHNT, CDR2 FRNRAP. Trimming took 5 bases from V and 4 from J, leaving 17 bases between them. The CDR3 is made up of 15 amino acids. The CDR3 sequence is CASGPGRPVAETQYF. Here the CDR3 DNA reads TGTGCTAGTGGTCCCGGTCGACCGGTAGCAGAGACCCAGTACTTC.

This clone is a singleton in its sample. J is TRBJ1-3 and V is TRBV15; possible D gene TRBD1, 6 bases. The germline V gene has CDR1 LNHNV and CDR2 YYDKDF (reference sequence). V was cut by 5 bases and J by 4 bases, with 18 bases left in between. The CDR3 runs 16 residues. DNA for the CDR3: TGTGCCACCAGCCCACTTGAGGGGGTATCAGGAAACACCATATATTTT. Its protein product is CATSPLEGVSGNTIYF.

This sequence joins TRBV27 and TRBJ1-3; 10 nucleotides line up with TRBD1. CDR3 length: 15 amino acids. Germline V gene data show CDR1 as MNHEY and CDR2 as SMNVEV (reference sequence). V trimming: 6 bases; J trimming: 2 bases; junction bases outside the gene matches: 4. The CDR3 is CASSQGTGAGNTIYF. CDR3 in DNA: TGTGCCAGCAGCCAAGGGACAGGGGCTGGAAACACCATATATTTT.

The chain joins TRBV2 to TRBJ2-7; D is perhaps TRBD2 (5 bases). Trimming cost V 6 bases and J 2 bases, with 11 bases left between them. Germline loops: CDR1 SNHLY, CDR2 FYNNEI. The CDR3 is 13 amino acids. The CDR3 DNA is TGTGCCAGCAGCGAAACTAGTCCCTACGAGCAGTACGTC. The encoded protein is CASSETSPYEQYV.

The V and J genes are TRBV7-9 and TRBJ2-1, with 11 bases lining up with TRBD2. The CDR3 contains 16 residues. The junction had 8 bases not matched to a gene; V was cut back by 5 bases and J by 5 bases. CDR1 and CDR2 from the germline V gene are SEHNR and FQNEAQ (reference sequence). CDR3 sequence (DNA): TGTGCCAGCAGCGACCTAGCGGGAGGTCAGCACAATGAGCAGTTCTTC. Its translation is CASSDLAGGQHNEQFF.

This clone was seen once. The chain uses TRBV7-9 and TRBJ1-5; weak D call: TRBD1 (6 bases). This CDR3 contains 16 residues. In germline, CDR1 is SEHNR, CDR2 FQNEAQ (reference sequence). V lost 3 bases, J lost 2 bases, and 14 bases lay in between. CDR3 residues: CASSLGGGLGNQPQHF. Here the CDR3 DNA reads TGTGCCAGCAGCTTGGGGGGGGGCCTAGGCAATCAGCCCCAGCATTTT.

This chain's CDR3 is CASSLGAGIHNEQFF. The CDR3, as DNA: TGTGCCAGCAGCTTAGGAGCGGGGATCCACAATGAGCAGTTCTTC. The chain combines TRBV7-2 with TRBJ2-1; 7 bases are shared with TRBD2. The CDR3 loop spans 15 amino acids. Germline V gene data show CDR1 as SGHTA and CDR2 as FQGNSA. After removal of 1 base from V and 5 bases from J, the junction contained 5 bases not matched to a gene.

This clone was recorded once. The J gene is TRBJ2-7, the V gene TRBV6-1; 8 bases line up with TRBD2. Trimming at V came to 6 bases and at J to 4 bases, leaving 5 bases not matched to a gene. Germline V gene data show CDR1 as MNHNS and CDR2 as SASEGT. The CDR3 sequence is 13 residues long. The CDR3 region has the DNA TGTGCCAGCAGCCACAGCGGGAGTTACGAGCAGTACTTC. It specifies CASSHSGSYEQYF.

This sequence joins TRBV5-6 and TRBJ2-6; D gene ambiguous. Germline CDR1 is SGHDT and CDR2 is YYEEEE. This CDR3 region has 16 residues. The germline V and J ends were trimmed by 0 bases and 2 bases, with 9 bases remaining between them. This CDR3 reads CASSLGRDPGANVLTF. For the CDR3, the DNA is TGTGCCAGCAGCTTGGGGAGAGACCCTGGGGCCAACGTCCTGACTTTC.

The rearrangement joins TRBV27 to TRBJ2-5, with TRBD2 matching 11 bases. Trimming removed 8 bases from V and 5 bases from J; junction bases left unmatched: 10. This CDR3 spans 15 amino acids. From germline, CDR1 is MNHEY and CDR2 SMNVEV (reference sequence). As DNA, the CDR3 is TGTGCCAGCCGTAGACTAGCGGGATATTCTGAGACCCAGTACTTC. Translated: CASRRLAGYSETQYF.

V and J are TRBV6-5 and TRBJ2-7; TRBD1 aligns across 7 bases. Germline-derived CDR1 and CDR2 are MNHEY and SVGAGI. The CDR3 runs to 15 residues. V lost 5 bases and J lost 0; bases outside the gene matches: 7. Here the CDR3 reads CASSLGQLSSYEQYF. For the CDR3, the DNA is TGTGCCAGCAGTCTGGGACAGTTAAGCTCCTACGAGCAGTACTTC.

The genes are TRBV2 and TRBJ2-5, with TRBD2 matching 8 bases. V dropped 7 bases and J dropped 7; count of bases not matched to a gene: 14. CDR1 is SNHLY, CDR2 FYNNEI, per germline. The length of the CDR3 is 15 residues. Written as DNA, the CDR3 is TGTGCCAGCACCATTACTAGCGGCCCTACAGGGACCCAGTACTTC. It specifies CASTITSGPTGTQYF.

This sequence joins TRBV25-1 and TRBJ2-1; 8 bases are shared with TRBD1. Germline loops: CDR1 MGHDK, CDR2 SYGVNS. The CDR3 is 15 residues long. V shed 6 bases, J shed 0 bases, and the junction held 4 bases outside the gene matches. CDR3 residues: CASRKDRVSYNEQFF. Here the CDR3 DNA reads TGTGCCAGCAGGAAGGACAGGGTCTCCTACAATGAGCAGTTCTTC.

This clone was detected a few times. The gene calls are TRBV30 and TRBJ2-2; 10 bases fit TRBD2. This CDR3 comprises 14 residues. The V gene end was trimmed by 4 bases and the J gene end by 7 bases; junction bases not matched to a gene: 6. Germline V gives CDR1 GTSNPN, CDR2 SVGIG (reference sequence). CDR3 nucleotide sequence: TGTGCCTGGACTAGCGGGAGTGTAGTCGGGGAGCTGTTTTTT. As protein: CAWTSGSVVGELFF. Full variable domain (rest looked up from reference TRBV30 and TRBJ2-2): SQTIHQWPATLVQPVGSPLSLECTVEGTSNPNLYWYRQAAGRGLQLLFYSVGIGQISSEVPQNLSASRPQDRQFILSSKKLLLSDSGFYLCAWTSGSVVGELFFGEGSRLTVL.

The V gene is TRBV9, the J gene TRBJ1-1; tentatively, D is TRBD1 (5 bases). Germline CDR1 is SGDLS and CDR2 is YYNGEE. The V and J ends lost 0 bases and 3 bases respectively, with 12 bases between them. The CDR3 covers 15 residues. CDR3 nucleotide sequence: TGTGCCAGCAGCGTAGAATATCGGGGGTACACTGAAGCTTTCTTT. The encoded protein is CASSVEYRGYTEAFF. Full variable domain (missing parts from reference TRBV9 and TRBJ1-1): DSGVTQTPKHLITATGQRVTLRCSPRSGDLSVYWYQQSLDQGLQFLIQYYNGEERAKGNILERFSAQQFPDLHSELNLSSLELGDSALYFCASSVEYRGYTEAFFGQGTRLTVV.

The chain joins TRBV12-1 to TRBJ2-7; the DNA was not used to check the table's D call, TRBD2. TRBV12-1 is a recognized pseudogene. The CDR3 extends over 19 amino acids. CDR3 nucleotide sequence: TGTGCCAGCAGCTCGAGTAGCGGGAGTCACTCAAACAACTCCTACGAGCAGTACGTC. This gives the protein CASSSSSGSHSNNSYEQYV.

This chain links TRBV14 with TRBJ2-7; 11 bases are shared with TRBD1. The CDR3 runs to 15 residues. With V trimmed by 4 bases and J by 7 bases, 9 bases remained unmatched. Germline values: CDR1 SGHDN, CDR2 FVKESK. The CDR3 spells CASSRGTGGSWEQYV. The CDR3 nucleotides read TGTGCCAGCAGCCGAGGGACAGGGGGAAGTTGGGAGCAGTACGTC.

The chain carries TRBV2 and TRBJ2-1; 12 nucleotides agree with TRBD2. Germline V gene lookup returns CDR1 SNHLY and CDR2 FYNNEI. CDR3 length: 14 residues. The trim removed 9 bases at V and 2 bases at J, leaving 2 bases unmatched. The CDR3 sequence: CASGLAGTYNEQFF. CDR3 in DNA: TGTGCCAGTGGACTAGCGGGAACCTACAATGAGCAGTTCTTC.

This sequence joins TRBV25-1 and TRBJ1-2; 9 nucleotides agree with TRBD1. CDR3 length equals 13 residues. The V segment lost 8 bases and the J segment 8 bases; nucleotides outside the gene matches: 9. Per the germline V gene, CDR1 is MGHDK and CDR2 is SYGVNS. CDR3 loop: CASAGQGGSGYTF. The CDR3 DNA sequence: TGTGCCAGCGCGGGACAGGGTGGTAGCGGCTACACCTTC.

This chain uses TRBV11-3 with TRBJ1-4; possible D gene TRBD1, 5 bases. From germline, CDR1 is SGHNT and CDR2 YENEEA. The CDR3 is 14 residues long. V was trimmed by 5 bases and J by 8 bases, leaving 15 bases between them. DNA for the CDR3: TGTGCCAGCAGCCTCCATCCGGGGGAGGAAAAACTGTTTTTT. Residues: CASSLHPGEEKLFF.

This clone was seen a few times. This sequence joins TRBV6-1 and TRBJ1-2, with TRBD1 matching 8 bases. The CDR3 loop spans 14 amino acids. Trimming at V came to 3 bases and at J to 3 bases, leaving 3 bases not matched to a gene. Germline assignment: CDR1 MNHNS and CDR2 SASEGT. The CDR3 protein is CASSEQGADYGYTF. Here the CDR3 DNA reads TGTGCCAGCAGTGAGCAGGGGGCTGACTATGGCTACACCTTC.

This clone occurred a few times. The V and J genes are TRBV30 and TRBJ1-5, with 7 bases matching TRBD1. The length of the CDR3 is 16 residues. Germline CDR1 is GTSNPN and CDR2 is SVGIG (reference sequence). V shed 0 bases and J 7 bases; nucleotides not matched to a gene: 12. The CDR3 nucleotides read TGTGCCTGGAGTGTACCGGTAGGGGGCGAAGGGCAGCCCCAGCATTTT. This translates into CAWSVPVGGEGQPQHF.